This TCR beta chain was profiled in a study of radiotherapy plus CTLA-4 blockade in lung cancer. As for the study in general: Objective responses were seen in under 20% of patients, disease control in 25% to 35%.

TCRdb's table, derived via immunoSEQ multiplex PCR, lists solely in-frame clones and lacks some. Among about 28,000 clones, 65% to 80% were seen once, and the ten largest hold 7.7%. V dropped 6 bases and J dropped 2 bases, with 17 bases sitting between them. The germline V gene encodes CDR1 LNHDA and CDR2 SQIVND (reference sequence). This CDR3 has 15 residues. In chemo-refractory metastatic non-small-cell lung cancer, patients got ipilimumab CTLA-4 blockade together with focal radiation. This clonotype was sampled from a human donor with non-small cell lung cancer who had stable disease on radiotherapy plus ipilimumab. The source material was peripheral blood, sampled from a patient treated with radiotherapy plus ipilimumab. The chain uses TRBV19 and TRBJ2-7; a weak D match, TRBD2 (5 bases). CDR3 sequence (DNA): TGTGCCAGTAGAGATACCGGGATAAAGGCCTACGAGCAGTACTTC. Translation gives CASRDTGIKAYEQYF. The variable domain in full, completed from reference TRBV19 and TRBJ2-7, reads DGGITQSPKYLFRKEGQNVTLSCEQNLNHDAMYWYRQDPGQGLRLIYYSQIVNDFQKGDIAEGYSVSREKKESFPLTVTSAQKNPTAFYLCASRDTGIKAYEQYFGPGTRLTVT.